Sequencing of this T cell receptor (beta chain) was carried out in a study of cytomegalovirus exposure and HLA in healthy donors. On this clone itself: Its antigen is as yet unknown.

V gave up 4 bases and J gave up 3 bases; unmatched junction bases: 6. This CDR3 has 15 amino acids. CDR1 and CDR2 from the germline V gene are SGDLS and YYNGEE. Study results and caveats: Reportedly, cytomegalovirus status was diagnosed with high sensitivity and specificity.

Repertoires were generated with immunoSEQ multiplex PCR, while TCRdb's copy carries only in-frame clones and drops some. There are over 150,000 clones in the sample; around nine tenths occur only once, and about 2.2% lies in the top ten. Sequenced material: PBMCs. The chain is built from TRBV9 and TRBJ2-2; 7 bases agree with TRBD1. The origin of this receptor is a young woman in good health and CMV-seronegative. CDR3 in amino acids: CASSSHRGYTGELFF. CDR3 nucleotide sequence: TGTGCCAGCAGCTCCCACAGGGGATACACCGGGGAGCTGTTTTTT.